The 8 T cell receptor beta chains below come from one sample, sequenced in a study of T cells in Graves' hyperthyroidism and ophthalmopathy. Amplification targeted TCR beta CDR3 regions from RNA transcripts. A first-round RT-PCR of the TCR CDR3 used the HTBI primer set. In TCRdb, the multiplex PCR reads were re-called with MiXCR into one record per CDR3 protein. The sample lists hundreds of thousands of distinct CDR3 sequences, 20% seen once, with over 45% in the top ten. Sequences were obtained from blood. These receptors originate from a man between 35 and 55 years old with Graves' ophthalmopathy.

At least ten counts were recorded for this clonotype. The J gene is TRBJ2-3, the V gene TRBV2; TRBD1 or TRBD2 may be the D gene (5 bases each). Germline V gene sequence: CDR1 SNHLY, CDR2 FYNNEI. CDR3 length equals 14 residues. V was clipped by 3 bases and J by 5 bases, with 12 bases between them. This CDR3 reads CASSDVRGGDTQYF. CDR3 DNA sequence: TGTGCCAGCAGTGATGTGAGGGGCGGAGATACGCAGTATTTT.

This clonotype was counted a few times. The V gene is TRBV7-9, the J gene TRBJ2-7; a possible D gene is TRBD1 (6 bases). The CDR3 is 14 residues long. V was trimmed by 5 bases and J by 2 bases, leaving 13 bases between them. Per germline, CDR1 SEHNR and CDR2 FQNEAQ (reference sequence). The CDR3 loop reads CASSPQQGTYEQYF. DNA of the CDR3: TGTGCCAGCAGCCCTCAACAGGGAACCTACGAGCAGTACTTC.

This clonotype appeared a single time. This chain connects TRBV7-9 to TRBJ1-2; no clear D gene. CDR3 length equals 14 residues. Deletions cut 5 bases from V and 4 bases from J, with 14 bases between. Germline V gene lookup returns CDR1 SEHNR and CDR2 FQNEAQ (reference sequence). Here the CDR3 DNA reads TGTGCCAGCAGCCCGAAGACCACAGTCTATGGCTACACCTTC. Translating it yields CASSPKTTVYGYTF.

The gene calls are TRBV15 and TRBJ1-3; possible D gene TRBD1, 6 bases. The CDR3 is 13 amino acids. The germline V gene has CDR1 LNHNV and CDR2 YYDKDF (reference sequence). V was clipped by 5 bases and J by 5 bases, with 10 bases between them. CDR3 in amino acids: CATSGGQRNTIYF. CDR3 nucleotides: TGTGCCACCAGCGGAGGACAGCGAAACACCATATATTTT.

This clonotype showed up many times. The chain joins TRBV2 to TRBJ2-3; no firm D call. The V end lost 3 bases, the J end lost 4 bases, and 11 bases lay between the germline ends. This CDR3 contains 14 residues. The germline gives CDR1 SNHLY, CDR2 FYNNEI. CDR3 residues: CASSEVGRADTQYF. CDR3 nucleotides: TGTGCCAGCAGTGAGGTTGGGCGAGCAGATACGCAGTATTTT. Based on the CDR3 plus reference TRBV2 and TRBJ2-3, the full variable domain is EPEVTQTPSHQVTQMGQEVILRCVPISNHLYFYWYRQILGQKVEFLVSFYNNEISEKSEIFDDQFSVERPDGSNFTLKIRSTKLEDSAMYFCASSEVGRADTQYFGPGTRLTVL.

The chain couples TRBV19 to TRBJ2-3; 8 bases fit TRBD2. The junction had 6 bases not matched to a gene; V was cut back by 10 bases and J by 0 bases. There are 14 residues in the CDR3. Germline loops: CDR1 LNHDA, CDR2 SQIVND (reference sequence). The CDR3: CATRTSTSTDTQYF. As DNA, the CDR3 is TGTGCCACCCGGACTAGCACCAGCACAGATACGCAGTATTTT.

This clonotype was detected ten times or more. The genes are TRBV12-3 or TRBV12-4 and TRBJ1-2; TRBD1 might be the D (6 bases). Between the trimmed V and J ends, which lost 4 bases and 8 bases, there was a span of 8 bases. This CDR3 region has 11 residues. CDR3 protein: CASSYRAGYTF. For the CDR3, the DNA is TGTGCCAGCAGTTACAGGGCCGGCTACACCTTC.

This clonotype has more than one count but fewer than ten. This rearrangement joins TRBV6-2 or TRBV6-3 to TRBJ2-1, with unresolved D. V was shortened by 0 bases and J by 10 bases, with 10 bases between the two germline ends. This CDR3 spans 13 amino acids. Germline-derived CDR1 and CDR2 are MNHEY and SVGEGT. The CDR3 bases are TGTGCCAGCAGTTACTCCATCCGGATGGAGCAGTTCTTC. Protein: CASSYSIRMEQFF.